This TCR beta chain was documented in a study of a mutant IDH1 vaccine in newly diagnosed glioma. Looking at the study overall: Visit V12 was at week 35; visit V13 was at week 47.

Method: immunoSEQ multiplex PCR; TCRdb's copy keeps in-frame clones and lacks some. The sample consists of about 32,000 clones, approximately 80% of them appearing once. Time point specified: week 35, safety follow-up. Each dose delivered 300 ug of mutant IDH1 20-mer peptide subcutaneously with imiquimod. Donor tumors were new WHO grade 3 or 4 IDH1-mutant, ATRX-lost astrocytomas. Germline CDR1 is LNHDA and CDR2 is SQIVND (reference sequence). The CDR3 totals 14 residues. Trimming took 3 bases from V and 3 from J; bases not matched to a gene: 1. Concerning this clone itself: Antigen unknown.

Sequencing was performed on PBMCs, taken from a glioma patient whose treatment included an IDH1 peptide vaccine. The sequence was obtained from a young woman with glioma. The chain has TRBV19 and TRBJ2-2; 7 bases align to TRBD1. The CDR3, as DNA: TGTGCCAGTAGTATCGACAGGGACACCGGGGAGCTGTTTTTT. As protein: CASSIDRDTGELFF.